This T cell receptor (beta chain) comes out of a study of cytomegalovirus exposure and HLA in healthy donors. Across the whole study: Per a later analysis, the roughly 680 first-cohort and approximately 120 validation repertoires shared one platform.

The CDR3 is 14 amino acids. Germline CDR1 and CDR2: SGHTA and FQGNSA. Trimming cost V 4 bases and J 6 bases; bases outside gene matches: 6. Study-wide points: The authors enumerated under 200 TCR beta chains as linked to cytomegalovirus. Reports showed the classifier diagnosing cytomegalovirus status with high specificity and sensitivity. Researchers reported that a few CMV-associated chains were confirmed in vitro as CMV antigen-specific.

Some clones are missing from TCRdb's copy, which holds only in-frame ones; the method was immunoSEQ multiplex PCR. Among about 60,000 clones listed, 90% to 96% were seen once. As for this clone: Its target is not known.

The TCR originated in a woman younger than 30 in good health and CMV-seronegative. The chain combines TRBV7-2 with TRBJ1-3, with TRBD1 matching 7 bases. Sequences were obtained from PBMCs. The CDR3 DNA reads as TGTGCCAGCAGCTCCAACACAGGGGCAAACACCATATATTTT. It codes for CASSSNTGANTIYF.